This T cell receptor beta chain was found in a study of beta chain features in type 1 diabetes. For the study at large: The study found patients and healthy donors alike in age, gender and cell yields. Examination of sorted cells across all samples involved roughly 100 million cells.

Study findings and constraints: Within each of all four CD4+ subsets, Type 1 diabetes patients had TCRB CDR3s that were moderately but significantly shorter. Patients showed naive, central memory and Treg TCRB repertoires that appeared more similar than those of healthy donors.

Comments on this clone: The antigen remains unidentified.

The sequenced template was cDNA made from the entire isolated RNA. Only in-frame clones appear in the TCRdb table, and some are missing; sequencing was by immunoSEQ multiplex PCR. The repertoire has hundreds of thousands of clones, more than 13% of them found once; the top ten carry approximately 0.043%. This CDR3 region has 14 residues. V lost 2 bases to trimming and J lost 0 bases, with 8 bases between them. The germline V gene encodes CDR1 SEHNR and CDR2 FQNEAQ (reference sequence). This TCR was recovered from a man between 18 and 29 years old with type 1 diabetes. The sequenced sample was naive CD4+ T cells from blood. V is TRBV7-9 and J is TRBJ2-7, with a tentative D call TRBD2 (6 bases). CDR3: CASSLFGSSYEQYF. In nucleotides, the CDR3 is TGTGCCAGCAGCTTATTCGGGAGCTCCTACGAGCAGTACTTC.